The next 21 T cell receptor beta chains were all read from a single sample in a study of blood T cell repertoires in COVID-19. Method: immunoSEQ multiplex PCR; TCRdb's copy keeps in-frame clones and lacks some. The sample yields 65,000 to 75,000 clones, approximately 80% seen once. The source material was peripheral blood. These receptors were taken from an elderly man with acute or convalescent COVID-19.

The chain recombines TRBV7-2 with TRBJ2-1, with TRBD2 matching over 10 bases. V trimming: 1 base; J trimming: 8 bases; junction bases outside the gene matches: 8. Germline V CDR1 and CDR2: SGHTA, FQGNSA. This CDR3 is built from 16 residues. In DNA, the CDR3 is TGTGCCAGCAGCTTAGATGGAGCGGGGGGGCCCTATGAGCAGTTCTTC. Its protein is CASSLDGAGGPYEQFF. Together with reference TRBV7-2 and TRBJ2-1, the CDR3 gives the full variable domain: GAGVSQSPSNKVTEKGKDVELRCDPISGHTALYWYRQSLGQGLEFLIYFQGNSAPDKSGLPSDRFSAERTGGSVSTLTIQRTQQEDSAVYLCASSLDGAGGPYEQFFGPGTRLTVL.

V usage is TRBV7-2 and J usage is TRBJ2-7; 8 positions agree with TRBD1. Germline CDR1 reads SGHTA; CDR2 reads FQGNSA. Losses at the gene ends were 3 bases for V and 3 bases for J; bases not matched to a gene: 4. The CDR3 loop spans 14 amino acids. CDR3 DNA sequence: TGTGCCAGCAGCTTGGGACAGGCAATCTACGAGCAGTACTTC. It codes for CASSLGQAIYEQYF.

This chain uses TRBV6-5 with TRBJ1-6, with 7 nucleotides matching TRBD1. Germline V gene lookup returns CDR1 MNHEY and CDR2 SVGAGI. The CDR3 is made up of 15 amino acids. V shed 2 bases, J shed 10 bases, and the junction held 8 bases outside the gene matches. In DNA form, the CDR3 reads TGTGCCAGCAGTTACGGGGCAGGGGGAACCTCACCCCTCCACTTT. The encoded protein is CASSYGAGGTSPLHF.

This chain connects TRBV27 to TRBJ1-5; D possibly corresponds to TRBD1 (6 bases). The V end was cut by 6 bases, the J end by 0 bases, with 15 bases between. The CDR3 is made up of 16 amino acids. CDR1 is MNHEY and CDR2 is SMNVEV in the germline V gene (reference sequence). The CDR3 here is CASRTAAGVSNQPQHF. The CDR3 nucleotides are TGTGCCAGCAGAACGGCGGCAGGGGTTAGCAATCAGCCCCAGCATTTT.

By sample share, this clone is medium-sized (0.01 to 0.1%). This chain connects TRBV27 to TRBJ1-5, with TRBD1 identical over 8 bases. There are 15 residues in the CDR3. V dropped 8 bases and J dropped 5; count of bases not matched to a gene: 11. Germline V CDR1 and CDR2: MNHEY, SMNVEV (reference sequence). In DNA, the CDR3 is TGTGCCAGCCGAGACGGACAGGGAGGATATCAGCCCCAGCATTTT. Translating it yields CASRDGQGGYQPQHF.

This clone was seen once. This rearrangement joins TRBV19 to TRBJ2-2; TRBD2 might be the D (6 bases). The length of the CDR3 is 14 residues. Trimming removed 3 bases at V and 1 base at J, with 6 bases between. Germline assignment: CDR1 LNHDA and CDR2 SQIVND (reference sequence). The CDR3: CASSMRGNTGELFF. CDR3 DNA: TGTGCCAGTAGTATGCGGGGGAACACCGGGGAGCTGTTTTTT.

J is TRBJ1-5 and V is TRBV4-3; 10 nucleotides match TRBD1. CDR1 is LGHNA, CDR2 YSLEER, per germline. The CDR3 extends over 14 amino acids. V trimming: 4 bases; J trimming: 5 bases; junction bases outside the gene matches: 2. CDR3 in amino acids: CASSRGTGDQPQHF. CDR3 in DNA: TGCGCCAGCAGCCGGGGGACAGGGGATCAGCCCCAGCATTTT.

The rearrangement uses TRBV28 and TRBJ1-1, with D perhaps TRBD1 (6 bases). Germline CDR1 MDHEN, CDR2 SYDVKM. This CDR3 contains 15 residues. The V end was cut by 10 bases, the J end by 1 base, with 19 bases between. CDR3 in amino acids: CAIQQGYPRNTEAFF. The CDR3 DNA follows: TGTGCCATACAACAGGGTTATCCAAGGAACACTGAAGCTTTCTTT.

The CDR3 loop reads CASSEVPGEAFF. The DNA for the CDR3 is TGCGCCAGCAGTGAGGTGCCGGGTGAAGCTTTCTTT. The chain uses TRBV10-2 and TRBJ1-1; D is unclear. In germline, CDR1 is WSHSY, CDR2 SAAADI. This CDR3 has 12 amino acids. Trimming took 2 bases from V and 7 from J, leaving 8 bases between them.

This clone was found a few times. This chain links TRBV2 with TRBJ1-3, with a weak D call TRBD1 (6 bases). Looked up from germline, CDR1 is SNHLY and CDR2 is FYNNEI. The V end lost 4 bases, the J end lost 4 bases, and 14 bases lay between the germline ends. The CDR3 length is 15 residues. CDR3 residues: CASSGTGYKGNTIYF. The CDR3 nucleotides read TGTGCCAGCAGTGGTACAGGGTACAAGGGAAACACCATATATTTT.

The gene calls are TRBV6-6 and TRBJ2-7; possible D gene TRBD2, 7 bases. Per germline, CDR1 MNHNY and CDR2 SVGAGI (reference sequence). This CDR3 is built from 13 residues. V was trimmed by 7 bases and J by 7 bases, leaving 17 bases between them. CDR3 in amino acids: CASTGGGAGEQYF. CDR3 DNA: TGTGCCAGCACCGGAGGGGGGGCGGGGGAGCAGTACTTC.

This clone was seen only a few times. The chain links TRBV19 to TRBJ2-1; D is perhaps TRBD2 (6 bases). V lost 3 bases, J lost 6 bases, and 18 bases lay in between. The CDR3 length is 16 residues. Germline V gene data show CDR1 as LNHDA and CDR2 as SQIVND (reference sequence). CDR3 in amino acids: CASSMGGWQGGNEQFF. The CDR3 nucleotides are TGTGCCAGTAGTATGGGGGGATGGCAGGGCGGCAATGAGCAGTTCTTC.

The chain couples TRBV13 to TRBJ1-3, with TRBD1 matching over 8 bases. Per germline, CDR1 PRHDT and CDR2 FYEKMQ (reference sequence). The CDR3 contains 15 residues. Losses at the gene ends were 4 bases for V and 0 bases for J; bases not matched to a gene: 2. The CDR3 loop is CASSSGTGSGNTIYF. CDR3 bases: TGTGCCAGCAGCTCGGGGACAGGCTCTGGAAACACCATATATTTT.

The rearrangement joins TRBV19 to TRBJ2-7; 7 bases fit TRBD1. The ends lost 4 bases at V and 4 bases at J; junction bases unmatched: 1. Germline V gene lookup returns CDR1 LNHDA and CDR2 SQIVND (reference sequence). The CDR3 loop spans 12 amino acids. CDR3 sequence: CASSKTGYEQYF. Written as DNA, the CDR3 is TGTGCCAGTAGTAAGACAGGGTACGAGCAGTACTTC.

The chain joins TRBV12-3 or TRBV12-4 to TRBJ1-1; TRBD1 aligns across 7 bases. V was pared by 6 bases and J by 4 bases, with 5 bases of the junction left unmatched. The CDR3 is 13 amino acids. The CDR3 sequence: CASSPQGGTEAFF. In DNA, the CDR3 is TGTGCCAGCAGCCCCCAGGGGGGCACTGAAGCTTTCTTT.

This sequence joins TRBV28 and TRBJ1-2, with TRBD1 matching 8 bases. CDR1 and CDR2 (germline): MDHEN, SYDVKM. V lost 6 bases to trimming and J lost 6 bases; unmatched junction nucleotides: 15. This CDR3 is 16 amino acids long. CDR3 DNA: TGTGCCAGCAGGGAGAGAGGGCAGGGGGCGAGGAATGGCTACACCTTC. Its translation is CASRERGQGARNGYTF.

This clone appeared once. This chain links TRBV14 with TRBJ2-7, with TRBD1 as a possible D gene (5 bases). V shed 6 bases and J shed 6 bases, with 15 bases lying between them. The germline CDR1 and CDR2 sequences are SGHDN and FVKESK. The CDR3 has 13 residues. CDR3 sequence (DNA): TGTGCCAGCAGTTACAGGTTCCCCTTCGAGCAGTACTTC. This gives the protein CASSYRFPFEQYF. Together with reference TRBV14 and TRBJ2-7, the CDR3 gives the full variable domain: EAGVTQFPSHSVIEKGQTVTLRCDPISGHDNLYWYRRVMGKEIKFLLHFVKESKQDESGMPNNRFLAERTGGTYSTLKVQPAELEDSGVYFCASSYRFPFEQYFGPGTRLTVT.

The chain recombines TRBV9 with TRBJ1-6, with D perhaps TRBD1 (6 bases). CDR1 is SGDLS, CDR2 YYNGEE, per germline. The CDR3 sequence is 17 residues long. Trimming pared 3 bases from V and 3 bases from J, leaving 16 bases between. CDR3 bases: TGTGCCAGCAGCGAGGGGGACGGATGGGTCTATAATTCACCCCTCCACTTT. It is translated as CASSEGDGWVYNSPLHF.

This clone was recorded once. The chain links TRBV28 to TRBJ2-7, with 7 bases lining up with TRBD1. V shed 5 bases, J shed 1 base, and the junction held 8 bases outside the gene matches. The germline CDR1 and CDR2 sequences are MDHEN and SYDVKM. The CDR3 contains 15 residues. CDR3 in DNA: TGTGCCAGCAGTCTCCGGACAGGTTTATCCTACGAGCAGTACTTC. This encodes CASSLRTGLSYEQYF.

This chain uses TRBV18 with TRBJ1-1, with TRBD1 as a possible D gene (6 bases). The CDR3 sequence is 13 residues long. Looked up from germline, CDR1 is KGHSH and CDR2 is LQKENI. V was pared by 7 bases and J by 1 base, with 10 bases between. The CDR3 DNA reads TGTGCCAGCTTAAAGGACAGGAACACTGAAGCTTTCTTT. Its translation: CASLKDRNTEAFF.

J is TRBJ2-5 and V is TRBV30; the D gene is possibly TRBD1 (6 bases). Germline V CDR1 and CDR2: GTSNPN, SVGIG (reference sequence). V lost 2 bases, J lost 5 bases, and 9 bases lay in between. The CDR3 is 12 amino acids. The DNA for the CDR3 is TGTGCCTGGAGTACAACAGGGGAGACCCAGTACTTC. This sequence encodes CAWSTTGETQYF.